This T cell receptor beta chain was recorded in a study of Ad26.COV2.S vaccination and SARS-CoV-2 variants. Study overall: Vaccine-arm donor from the placebo-controlled COV1001 Ad26.COV2.S trial. The authors gave Ad26.COV2.S intramuscularly, either once or twice 56 days apart.

General study points: Substantial breadth was reportedly displayed by spike-specific CD8+ and CD4+ T cell responses after vaccination.

The repertoire was sequenced with immunoSEQ multiplex PCR; TCRdb's copy has only in-frame clones and lacks some. The sample includes some 250,000 clones, 85% to 90% of them seen just once. CDR1 is MNHNY and CDR2 is SVGAGI in the germline V gene (reference sequence). J was trimmed by 5 bases and V by 7 bases; bases with no gene match: 2. The CDR3 extends over 12 amino acids. Treatment specified: about 20 received Ad26.COV2.S at low or high dose, single or two shots; roughly 5 received placebo; per-sample allocation not given. On day 63 after the first injection, vaccine and placebo recipients gave samples. A remark on this clone: Its antigen is not known.

The source is a person aged 18-60 years who received the Ad26.COV2.S COVID-19 vaccine or a placebo. The J gene is TRBJ1-5, the V gene TRBV6-6, with 7 nucleotides matching TRBD1. Sample: peripheral blood, taken in a trial of Ad26.COV2.S vaccine versus placebo. CDR3 sequence (DNA): TGTGCCAGCAAAACAGGGGATCAGCCCCAGCATTTT. It translates to CASKTGDQPQHF.